This TCR beta chain derives from a study of beta chain features in type 1 diabetes. This clone was detected only a few times. As yet, its antigen is unknown. V shed 7 bases and J shed 2 bases, with 10 bases lying between them. The germline V gene encodes CDR1 LNHDA and CDR2 SQIVND (reference sequence). The CDR3 runs 13 residues. As every portion of the isolated RNA was reverse transcribed, the sequencing read expressed TCRB transcripts. Data came from immunoSEQ multiplex PCR; TCRdb stores just in-frame clones and leaves some out. The repertoire has under 900,000 clones, under 20% of them found once; the top ten carry around 0.02%. Study observations and caveats: Type 1 diabetes patients showed a moderate but significant shortening of TCRB CDR3s in all four CD4+ subsets.

The chain employs TRBV19 and TRBJ2-3; perhaps TRBD1 as D (6 bases). The TCR originated in a woman under 30 in good health. The sample taken for sequencing was naive CD4+ T cells from blood. The CDR3 bases are TGTGCCAGTAAGAACAGGGCCACAGATACGCAGTATTTT. Protein: CASKNRATDTQYF.